Presented here are 13 T cell receptor beta chains from one specimen sequenced in a study of cytomegalovirus exposure and HLA in healthy donors (dated by TCRdb to about 2017). Receptor amplification or capture employed the immunoSEQ multiplex PCR assay. The multiplex PCR relied on a mix of 60 forward primers for TCR Vbeta segments and 13 reverse primers for TCR Jbeta segments. TCRdb limited this immuneACCESS table to in-frame rearrangements with V and J called. A share of clones is missing; checked studies link under half to unresolved V genes, and the rest is unexplained. This sample holds around 200,000 clones; around 78% were observed only once. The ten largest clonotypes hold roughly 2.1% of the sample. The sequenced sample was PBMCs. These receptors were collected from a woman in her twenties or thirties in good health and CMV-seropositive.

The J gene is TRBJ1-5, the V gene TRBV28; TRBD1 aligns across 8 bases. J lost 0 bases, V lost 1 base, and 5 bases had no gene match. From germline, CDR1 is MDHEN and CDR2 SYDVKM. This CDR3 comprises 17 residues. This CDR3 is CASSLLGQDDSNQPQHF. In nucleotides, the CDR3 is TGTGCCAGCAGTTTATTGGGACAGGATGATAGCAATCAGCCCCAGCATTTT. The complete variable domain, with remaining parts taken from reference TRBV28 and TRBJ1-5, reads DVKVTQSSRYLVKRTGEKVFLECVQDMDHENMFWYRQDPGLGLRLIYFSYDVKMKEKGDIPEGYSVSREKKERFSLILESASTNQTSMYLCASSLLGQDDSNQPQHFGDGTRLSIL.

This clone was detected only once. V gene TRBV19 combines with J gene TRBJ1-1; 7 bases are a match to TRBD1. V was pared by 5 bases and J by 0 bases, with 12 bases of the junction left unmatched. Germline V lookup: CDR1 LNHDA, CDR2 SQIVND (reference sequence). The CDR3 length is 17 residues. This chain's CDR3 is CASSSSNRGSVNTEAFF. As DNA, the CDR3 is TGTGCCAGTAGTTCATCAAACAGGGGATCGGTGAACACTGAAGCTTTCTTT.

The chain couples TRBV4-3 to TRBJ1-6, with 9 bases aligning to TRBD1. There are 16 residues in the CDR3. CDR1 and CDR2 from the germline V gene are LGHNA and YSLEER. V shed 3 bases, J shed 0 bases, and the junction held 0 bases outside the gene matches. The CDR3 sequence: CASSQGQGSYNSPLHF. DNA for the CDR3: TGCGCCAGCAGCCAGGGACAGGGCTCCTATAATTCACCCCTCCACTTT.

This chain uses TRBV5-4 with TRBJ2-7, with 11 bases fitting TRBD2. Trimming cost V 3 bases and J 2 bases; bases outside gene matches: 7. CDR1 SGHNT and CDR2 YYREEE come from the germline V gene (reference sequence). There are 16 residues in the CDR3. The DNA of the CDR3 is TGTGCCAGCAGCTCCGACTTAGCGGGAGGGCCCTACGAGCAGTACTTC. Translated, it gives CASSSDLAGGPYEQYF.

This clone was seen a few times. V is TRBV5-4 and J is TRBJ2-1, with D possibly being TRBD2 (5 bases). The CDR3 covers 14 residues. Germline V gives CDR1 SGHNT, CDR2 YYREEE (reference sequence). Deletions cut 1 base from V and 7 bases from J, with 12 bases between. The chain's CDR3 is CASSLKRRENEQFF. The CDR3 nucleotides are TGTGCCAGCAGCTTGAAGCGAAGGGAGAATGAGCAGTTCTTC.

This clone was seen more than once but under ten times. The chain has TRBV9 and TRBJ1-5; tentatively, D is TRBD1 (5 bases). CDR3 length: 15 residues. Germline V gene data show CDR1 as SGDLS and CDR2 as YYNGEE. Trimming stripped 4 bases from V and 3 bases from J, with 14 bases between. The CDR3 here is CASSNQGGANQPQHF. The CDR3, as DNA: TGTGCCAGCAGCAATCAGGGTGGGGCCAATCAGCCCCAGCATTTT. The full variable domain, completed using reference TRBV9 and TRBJ1-5, is DSGVTQTPKHLITATGQRVTLRCSPRSGDLSVYWYQQSLDQGLQFLIQYYNGEERAKGNILERFSAQQFPDLHSELNLSSLELGDSALYFCASSNQGGANQPQHFGDGTRLSIL.

V is TRBV5-1 and J is TRBJ1-1; no clear D gene. The CDR3 consists of 15 residues. Trimming removed 5 bases at V and 1 base at J, with 15 bases between. Germline CDR1 is SGHRS and CDR2 is YFSETQ. The CDR3 nucleotides read TGCGCCAGCAGGCAAACACACAACACGAACACTGAAGCTTTCTTT. Its translation: CASRQTHNTNTEAFF.

The chain has TRBV5-1 and TRBJ1-3; D ambiguous. Germline values: CDR1 SGHRS, CDR2 YFSETQ. V was clipped by 4 bases and J by 0 bases, with 8 bases between them. This CDR3 region has 14 residues. CDR3 sequence reads: CASSPTGSGNTIYF. CDR3 DNA: TGCGCCAGCAGCCCGACTGGCTCTGGAAACACCATATATTTT. The whole variable domain, filled in from reference TRBV5-1 and TRBJ1-3, reads KAGVTQTPRYLIKTRGQQVTLSCSPISGHRSVSWYQQTPGQGLQFLFEYFSETQRNKGNFPGRFSGRQFSNSRSEMNVSTLELGDSALYLCASSPTGSGNTIYFGEGSWLTVV.

This sequence joins TRBV4-1 and TRBJ2-5; 8 positions match TRBD1. V dropped 2 bases and J dropped 5; count of bases not matched to a gene: 7. CDR1 and CDR2 (germline): MGHRA, YSYEKL. The CDR3 spans 15 residues. This chain's CDR3 is CASSQRDRSVETQYF. CDR3 nucleotides: TGCGCCAGCAGCCAAAGGGACAGGAGTGTTGAGACCCAGTACTTC.

V is TRBV6-5 and J is TRBJ2-5; TRBD1 agrees at 9 bases. V gave up 4 bases and J gave up 5 bases; unmatched junction bases: 5. Germline CDR1 MNHEY, CDR2 SVGAGI. CDR3 length equals 14 residues. This chain's CDR3 is CASSLTGGLETQYF. The CDR3 bases are TGTGCCAGCAGTTTAACAGGGGGCCTTGAGACCCAGTACTTC.

This clone is a singleton in its sample. The chain links TRBV7-9 to TRBJ1-1, with 8 bases that match TRBD1. The CDR3 is 17 residues long. The junction had 15 bases not matched to a gene; V was cut back by 5 bases and J by 4 bases. Germline values: CDR1 SEHNR, CDR2 FQNEAQ (reference sequence). CDR3 loop: CASSPETRRQGSTEAFF. CDR3 nucleotides: TGTGCCAGCAGCCCCGAAACCCGACGACAGGGGTCCACTGAAGCTTTCTTT.

The V and J genes are TRBV27 and TRBJ1-2; TRBD1 agrees at 8 bases. The CDR3 is 13 amino acids. The germline V gene has CDR1 MNHEY and CDR2 SMNVEV (reference sequence). J was trimmed by 7 bases and V by 6 bases; bases with no gene match: 7. The CDR3: CASSWTGRSGYTF. The CDR3 nucleotides are TGTGCCAGCAGCTGGACAGGGAGGAGTGGCTACACCTTC.

This clone was recorded a few times. The genes are TRBV6-6 and TRBJ2-2; 8 bases are a match to TRBD1. This CDR3 has 16 residues. J was trimmed by 5 bases and V by 6 bases; bases with no gene match: 11. CDR1 is MNHNY and CDR2 is SVGAGI in the germline V gene (reference sequence). The CDR3 sequence: CASRPGAGGGTGELFF. For the CDR3, the DNA is TGTGCCAGCAGACCCGGGGCAGGGGGCGGGACCGGGGAGCTGTTTTTT.